The entry that follows covers one T cell receptor beta chain sequence. TCRdb's table, derived via immunoSEQ multiplex PCR, lists solely in-frame clones and lacks some. Altogether tens of thousands of clones are present, around 90% being singletons, with the ten largest covering around 9.1%. The sample comes from a study of blood T cell repertoires in COVID-19. Overall study context: Sample material is recorded as cDNA or gDNA derived from T cells, B-cell-depleted T cells, or PBMCs.

Germline lookup yields CDR1 SNHLY and CDR2 FYNNEI. The trim removed 6 bases at V and 2 bases at J, leaving 5 bases unmatched. This CDR3 has 14 amino acids. The TCR was taken from a woman between 35 and 50 years old who had recovered from COVID-19. This chain uses TRBV2 with TRBJ2-7, with 9 positions matching TRBD1. Sequenced material: PBMCs or T cells enriched from blood (not recorded which). Written as DNA, the CDR3 is TGTGCCAGCAGCTCGGGACAGGGTCCCTACGAGCAGTACTTC. Protein sequence: CASSSGQGPYEQYF.